The rows below give T cell receptor beta chains drawn from one sample of a study of long-term antiretroviral therapy in people with HIV. Only in-frame clones appear in the TCRdb table, and some are missing; sequencing was by immunoSEQ multiplex PCR. Of about 21,000 clones listed, approximately 81% were seen once; the top ten hold 8.1%. Here the sequenced sample was unsorted PBMCs, taken at the start of antiretroviral therapy. These receptors were obtained from a man aged 50-59 years with HIV. Each CDR3 is given with its conserved first and last residue. Fields, in order: CDR3 length, V gene, D gene, J gene, clone size, CDR3 protein, CDR3 DNA. A D gene is named only where the DNA matches it firmly. Some rows mark clone size as missing; the rest say once, few, many or name a class of expanded clone.

16	TRBV4-3	.	TRBJ1-3	.	CASSRTDEGSGNTIYF	TGCGCCAGCAGCCGGACCGACGAGGGATCTGGAAACACCATATATTTT
11	TRBV20-1	.	TRBJ1-2	.	CSAHGEFGYTF	TGCAGTGCTCATGGGGAATTTGGCTACACCTTC
17	TRBV9	.	TRBJ1-2	few	CASRSGGRGPSSPGYTF	TGTGCCAGCAGGTCCGGGGGTCGAGGGCCATCATCGCCTGGCTACACCTTC
15	TRBV5-1	TRBD1	TRBJ1-2	once	CASSSHPGTDYGYTF	TGCGCCAGCAGCTCTCACCCCGGGACAGACTATGGCTACACCTTC
17	TRBV19	TRBD1	TRBJ1-2	.	CASRAPGQGARRHGYTF	TGTGCCAGTAGGGCCCCCGGACAGGGAGCCCGGCGTCACGGCTACACCTTC
15	TRBV4-3	TRBD1	TRBJ2-1	.	CASSLDRYAYNEQFF	TGCGCCAGCAGCCTGGACAGGTACGCCTACAATGAGCAGTTCTTC
14	TRBV7-9	TRBD1	TRBJ2-1	.	CASSLTTTGGEQFF	TGTGCCAGCAGCTTAACCACTACAGGGGGCGAACAGTTCTTC
14	TRBV25-1	.	TRBJ1-2	.	CASSVAGHPYGYTF	TGTGCCAGCAGTGTTGCGGGACACCCCTATGGCTACACCTTC
12	TRBV5-4	.	TRBJ2-7	few	CASSTFVGEQYF	TGTGCCAGCAGCACCTTTGTGGGGGAGCAGTACTTC
14	TRBV13	TRBD1	TRBJ1-2	medium-sized	CASSLIQGPGGYTF	TGTGCCAGCAGCTTAATACAGGGGCCGGGTGGCTACACCTTC
15	TRBV11-3	.	TRBJ1-4	.	CASRPRGGGDEKLFF	TGTGCCAGCCGGCCGCGGGGGGGCGGAGATGAAAAACTGTTTTTT
14	TRBV28	.	TRBJ2-7	.	CASSLGGTSYEQYF	TGTGCCAGCAGTTTAGGGGGAACGTCCTACGAGCAGTACTTC
16	TRBV14	.	TRBJ2-7	.	CASSQGLKGGSYEQYF	TGTGCCAGCAGCCAAGGACTCAAAGGCGGATCCTACGAGCAGTACTTC
15	TRBV10-1	.	TRBJ2-7	few	CASSESTLNAYEQYF	TGCGCCAGCAGTGAGTCCACTCTTAACGCCTACGAGCAGTACTTC
14	TRBV9	.	TRBJ1-1	.	CASSVKAMNTEAFF	TGTGCCAGCAGCGTAAAGGCCATGAACACTGAAGCTTTCTTT
13	TRBV28	.	TRBJ1-1	.	CASNDDLGAEAFF	TGTGCCAGCAACGACGACCTAGGGGCTGAAGCTTTCTTT
15	TRBV7-9	TRBD2	TRBJ2-7	.	CASSSPLAGAVEQYF	TGTGCCAGCAGCTCTCCACTAGCGGGAGCGGTCGAGCAGTACTTC
13	TRBV4-1	.	TRBJ1-5	.	CASSQEPPQPQHF	TGCGCCAGCAGCCAAGAGCCACCTCAGCCCCAGCATTTT
12	TRBV4-3	.	TRBJ2-3	.	CASSQGGNTQYF	TGCGCCAGCAGCCAAGGTGGGAATACGCAGTATTTT
16	TRBV4-3	.	TRBJ1-4	.	CASSQEGRGYNEKLFF	TGCGCCAGCAGCCAGGAGGGTAGGGGATACAATGAAAAACTGTTTTTT
15	TRBV19	.	TRBJ1-1	.	CASSGPRASNTEAFF	TGTGCCAGTAGTGGACCGCGGGCGTCGAACACTGAAGCTTTCTTT
15	TRBV4-3	TRBD1	TRBJ1-4	.	CASSQETGGLEKLFF	TGCGCCAGCAGCCAAGAAACAGGGGGACTTGAAAAACTGTTTTTT